A single sample gave rise to the 9 T cell receptor beta chains below, sequenced in a study of cytomegalovirus exposure and HLA in healthy donors. PCR was performed using 60 Vbeta and 13 Jbeta primers. The data were produced by immunoSEQ multiplex PCR, yet TCRdb's version contains in-frame clones alone and is incomplete. This table has 160,000 or so clones, 82% appearing once. What was sequenced was PBMCs. Source of these receptors: a man in his fifties in good health and CMV-seropositive.

This chain joins TRBV5-5 and TRBJ2-3; tentatively, D is TRBD1 (5 bases). The germline gives CDR1 SGHKS, CDR2 YYEKEE (reference sequence). V lost 2 bases to trimming and J lost 4 bases, with 8 bases between them. This CDR3 is built from 13 residues. CDR3 protein: CASSFDRSDTQYF. DNA for the CDR3: TGTGCCAGCAGCTTTGACAGATCAGATACGCAGTATTTT.

This clone was seen a handful of times. J is TRBJ2-3 and V is TRBV2; D unresolved. Germline V lookup: CDR1 SNHLY, CDR2 FYNNEI. Trimming cost V 0 bases and J 0 bases, with 10 bases left between them. The CDR3 length is 16 residues. DNA of the CDR3: TGTGCCAGCAGTGAAGCGAGATTTGCTAGCACAGATACGCAGTATTTT. It codes for CASSEARFASTDTQYF.

V and J are TRBV29-1 and TRBJ2-7, with 7 nucleotides matching TRBD2. The CDR3 is made up of 14 amino acids. Trimming cost V 3 bases and J 4 bases; bases outside gene matches: 9. Germline-derived CDR1 and CDR2 are SQVTM and ANQGSEA. This CDR3 reads CSVEGGGREYEQYF. As DNA, the CDR3 is TGCAGCGTTGAGGGGGGAGGGAGGGAATACGAGCAGTACTTC.

The chain carries TRBV9 and TRBJ2-5, with 7 bases matching TRBD1. J gave up 2 bases and V 0 bases, and 1 base lay outside the gene matches. The germline gives CDR1 SGDLS, CDR2 YYNGEE. CDR3 length equals 14 residues. The CDR3 nucleotides read TGTGCCAGCAGCGTAGAGGGACAGCAAGAGACCCAGTACTTC. As protein: CASSVEGQQETQYF. Using reference TRBV9 and TRBJ2-5 for the parts outside the CDR3, the full variable domain is DSGVTQTPKHLITATGQRVTLRCSPRSGDLSVYWYQQSLDQGLQFLIQYYNGEERAKGNILERFSAQQFPDLHSELNLSSLELGDSALYFCASSVEGQQETQYFGPGTRLLVL.

About this clone itself: Other nucleotide sequences in the sample specify the same CDR3. The chain combines TRBV4-3 with TRBJ1-1; 8 nucleotides agree with TRBD1. The CDR3 is 22 residues long. J was trimmed by 5 bases and V by 0 bases; bases with no gene match: 26. Germline CDR1 LGHNA, CDR2 YSLEER. CDR3 sequence reads: CASSQEVGMGTGWIGGSTEAFF. For the CDR3, the DNA is TGCGCCAGCAGCCAAGAGGTCGGCATGGGGACAGGTTGGATCGGGGGGAGTACTGAAGCTTTCTTT.

The chain has TRBV28 and TRBJ2-1, with 14 positions matching TRBD2. Germline trimming cut 4 bases from V and 2 bases from J; bases unmatched to any gene: 7. CDR3 length: 18 residues. Germline V gives CDR1 MDHEN, CDR2 SYDVKM. The chain's CDR3 is CASSWTGLAGGTYNEQFF. The CDR3 DNA follows: TGTGCCAGCAGTTGGACCGGACTAGCGGGGGGAACCTACAATGAGCAGTTCTTC.

The chain recombines TRBV7-9 with TRBJ1-4, with a tentative D call TRBD1 (5 bases). The CDR3 runs to 15 residues. V lost 0 bases to trimming and J lost 8 bases, with 13 bases between them. In germline, CDR1 is SEHNR, CDR2 FQNEAQ (reference sequence). CDR3 in amino acids: CASSLAGQGGEKLFF. DNA for the CDR3: TGTGCCAGCAGCTTAGCTGGTCAGGGAGGGGAAAAACTGTTTTTT.

The chain recombines TRBV5-1 with TRBJ1-2, with 12 bases fitting TRBD1. The junction had 6 bases not matched to a gene; V was cut back by 3 bases and J by 3 bases. This CDR3 is 16 amino acids long. The V gene's germline CDR1 is SGHRS and CDR2 YFSETQ. CDR3 DNA sequence: TGCGCCAGCAGCTCGGGACAGGGGGCGATACACTATGGCTACACCTTC. This translates into CASSSGQGAIHYGYTF.

In DNA, the CDR3 is TGCGCCAGCAGCGGGACTAGCGGGAAGTTCCATGAGCAGTTCTTC. This codes for CASSGTSGKFHEQFF. The rearrangement joins TRBV5-1 to TRBJ2-1; 13 bases fit TRBD2. V was pared by 4 bases and J by 8 bases, with 6 bases of the junction left unmatched. The CDR3 is 15 amino acids. CDR1 and CDR2 (germline): SGHRS, YFSETQ.